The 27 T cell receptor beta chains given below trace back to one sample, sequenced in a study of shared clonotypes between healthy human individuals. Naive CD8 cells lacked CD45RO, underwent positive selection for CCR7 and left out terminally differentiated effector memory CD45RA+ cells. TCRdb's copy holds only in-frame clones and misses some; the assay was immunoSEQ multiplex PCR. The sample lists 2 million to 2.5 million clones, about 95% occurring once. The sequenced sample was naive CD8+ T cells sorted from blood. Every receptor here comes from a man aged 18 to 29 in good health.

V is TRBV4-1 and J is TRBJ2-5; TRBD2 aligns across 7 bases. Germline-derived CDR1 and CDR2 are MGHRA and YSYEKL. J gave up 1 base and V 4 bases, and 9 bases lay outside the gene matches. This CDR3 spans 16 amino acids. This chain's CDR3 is CASSPSAGTFQETQYF. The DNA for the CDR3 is TGCGCCAGCAGCCCCTCAGCGGGGACCTTCCAAGAGACCCAGTACTTC.

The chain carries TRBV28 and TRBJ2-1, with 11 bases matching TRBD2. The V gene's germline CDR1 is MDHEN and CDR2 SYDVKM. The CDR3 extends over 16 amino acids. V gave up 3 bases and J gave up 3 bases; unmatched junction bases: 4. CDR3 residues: CASSFHSGGVYNEQFF. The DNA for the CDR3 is TGTGCCAGCAGTTTCCATAGCGGGGGGGTCTACAATGAGCAGTTCTTC.

CDR3 in DNA: TGTGCCAGCAGCGTAGGTAGAGGACTAGCGGATAACATTCAGTACTTC. Amino acids: CASSVGRGLADNIQYF. The chain has TRBV9 and TRBJ2-4, with 10 bases matching TRBD2. From germline, CDR1 is SGDLS and CDR2 YYNGEE. CDR3 length: 16 amino acids. V shed 0 bases, J shed 7 bases, and the junction held 7 bases outside the gene matches.

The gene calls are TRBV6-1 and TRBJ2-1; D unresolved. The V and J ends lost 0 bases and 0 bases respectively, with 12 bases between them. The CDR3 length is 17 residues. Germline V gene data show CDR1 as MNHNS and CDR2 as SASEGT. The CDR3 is CASSEAPSTLSYNEQFF. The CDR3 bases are TGTGCCAGCAGTGAAGCTCCCAGTACCCTCTCCTACAATGAGCAGTTCTTC.

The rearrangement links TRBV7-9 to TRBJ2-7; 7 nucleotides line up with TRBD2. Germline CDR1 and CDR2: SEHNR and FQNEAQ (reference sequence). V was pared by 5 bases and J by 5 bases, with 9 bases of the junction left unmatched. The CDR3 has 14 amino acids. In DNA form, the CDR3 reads TGTGCCAGCAGCCACCCTTTAGCGGGCGACGAGCAGTACTTC. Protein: CASSHPLAGDEQYF.

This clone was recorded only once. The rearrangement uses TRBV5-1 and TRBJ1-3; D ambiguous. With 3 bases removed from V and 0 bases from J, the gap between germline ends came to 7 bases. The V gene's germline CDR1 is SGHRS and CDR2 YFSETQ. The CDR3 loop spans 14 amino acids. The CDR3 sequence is CASSSISSGNTIYF. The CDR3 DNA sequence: TGCGCCAGCAGCTCCATCAGCTCTGGAAACACCATATATTTT.

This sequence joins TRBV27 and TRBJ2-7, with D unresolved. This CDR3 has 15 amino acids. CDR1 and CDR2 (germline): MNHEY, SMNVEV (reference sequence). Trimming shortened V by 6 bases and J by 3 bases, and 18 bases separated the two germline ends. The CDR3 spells CASRPAQKIDYEQYF. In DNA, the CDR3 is TGTGCCAGCAGGCCTGCTCAAAAGATCGACTACGAGCAGTACTTC.

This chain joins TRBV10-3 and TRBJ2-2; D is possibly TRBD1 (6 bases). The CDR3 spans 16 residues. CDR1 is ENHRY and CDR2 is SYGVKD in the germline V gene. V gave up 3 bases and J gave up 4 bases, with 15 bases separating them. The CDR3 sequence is CAISDYTGNTTGELFF. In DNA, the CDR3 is TGTGCCATCAGTGACTATACAGGGAACACCACCGGGGAGCTGTTTTTT.

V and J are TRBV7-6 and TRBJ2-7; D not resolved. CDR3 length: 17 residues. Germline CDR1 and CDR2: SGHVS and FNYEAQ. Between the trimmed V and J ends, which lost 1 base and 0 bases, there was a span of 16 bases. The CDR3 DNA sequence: TGTGCCAGCAGCTTAGAACTCTATATTACGAGCTCCTACGAGCAGTACTTC. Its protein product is CASSLELYITSSYEQYF.

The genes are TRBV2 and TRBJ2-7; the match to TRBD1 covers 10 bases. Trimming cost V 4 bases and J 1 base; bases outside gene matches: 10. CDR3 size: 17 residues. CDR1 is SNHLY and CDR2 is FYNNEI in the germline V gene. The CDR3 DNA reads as TGTGCCAGCAGTGTAGGGACAGGGGAAATACCATCCTACGAGCAGTACTTC. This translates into CASSVGTGEIPSYEQYF.

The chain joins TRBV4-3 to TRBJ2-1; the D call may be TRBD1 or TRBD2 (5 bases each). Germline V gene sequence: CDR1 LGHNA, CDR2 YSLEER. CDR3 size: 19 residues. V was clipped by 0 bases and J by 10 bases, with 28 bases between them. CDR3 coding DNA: TGCGCCAGCAGCCAAGAGGGGGAGTGGAAGGGCCCGGGATTAAAGGAGCAGTTCTTC. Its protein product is CASSQEGEWKGPGLKEQFF.

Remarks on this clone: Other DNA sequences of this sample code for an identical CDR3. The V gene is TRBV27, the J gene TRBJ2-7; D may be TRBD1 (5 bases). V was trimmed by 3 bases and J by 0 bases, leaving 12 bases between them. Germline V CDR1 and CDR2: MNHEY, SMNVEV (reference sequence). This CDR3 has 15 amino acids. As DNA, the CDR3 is TGTGCCAGCAGTTTGTGGGGAACAGGCTCCTACGAGCAGTACTTC. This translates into CASSLWGTGSYEQYF.

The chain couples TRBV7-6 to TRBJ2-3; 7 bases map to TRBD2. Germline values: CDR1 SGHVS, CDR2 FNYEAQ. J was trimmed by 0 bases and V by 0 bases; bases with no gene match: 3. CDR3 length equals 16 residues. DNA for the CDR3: TGTGCCAGCAGCTTAGCGCGGGAGAGGAGCACAGATACGCAGTATTTT. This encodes CASSLARERSTDTQYF.

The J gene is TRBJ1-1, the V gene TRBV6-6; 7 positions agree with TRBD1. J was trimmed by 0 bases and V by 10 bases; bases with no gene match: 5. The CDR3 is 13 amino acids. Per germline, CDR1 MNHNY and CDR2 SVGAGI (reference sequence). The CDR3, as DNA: TGTGCCACCACAGGGGACATGAACACTGAAGCTTTCTTT. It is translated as CATTGDMNTEAFF.

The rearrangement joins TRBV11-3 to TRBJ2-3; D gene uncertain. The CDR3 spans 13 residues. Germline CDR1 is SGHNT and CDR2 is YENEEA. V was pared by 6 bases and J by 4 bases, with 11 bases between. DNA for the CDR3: TGTGCCAGCAGTTCCACGGGTCCAGATACGCAGTATTTT. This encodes CASSSTGPDTQYF.

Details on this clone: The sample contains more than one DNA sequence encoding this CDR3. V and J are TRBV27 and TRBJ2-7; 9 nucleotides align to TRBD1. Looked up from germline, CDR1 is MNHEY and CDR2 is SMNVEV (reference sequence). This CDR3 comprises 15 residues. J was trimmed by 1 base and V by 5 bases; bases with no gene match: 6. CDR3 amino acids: CASSLGTGLSYEQYF. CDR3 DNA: TGTGCCAGCAGTCTCGGGACAGGGTTATCCTACGAGCAGTACTTC.

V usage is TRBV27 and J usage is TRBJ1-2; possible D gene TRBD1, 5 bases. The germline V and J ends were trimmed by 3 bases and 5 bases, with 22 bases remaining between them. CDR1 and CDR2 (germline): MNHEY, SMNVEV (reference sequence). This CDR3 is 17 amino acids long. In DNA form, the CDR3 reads TGTGCCAGCAGTTTTACCCCGGGACTCCGGGCAGGGTATGGCTACACCTTC. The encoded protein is CASSFTPGLRAGYGYTF.

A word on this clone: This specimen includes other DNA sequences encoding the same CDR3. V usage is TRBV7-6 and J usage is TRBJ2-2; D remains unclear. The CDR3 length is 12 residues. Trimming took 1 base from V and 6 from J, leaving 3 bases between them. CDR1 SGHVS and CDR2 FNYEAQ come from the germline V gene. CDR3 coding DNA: TGTGCCAGCAGCTTAGGGGCCGGGGAGCTGTTTTTT. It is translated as CASSLGAGELFF.

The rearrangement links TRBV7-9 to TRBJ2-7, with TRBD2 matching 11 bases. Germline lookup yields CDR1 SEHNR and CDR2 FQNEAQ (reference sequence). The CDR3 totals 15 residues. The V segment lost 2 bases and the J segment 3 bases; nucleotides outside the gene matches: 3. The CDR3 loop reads CASSLLTSGSYEQYF. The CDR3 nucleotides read TGTGCCAGCAGCTTATTAACTAGCGGGAGCTACGAGCAGTACTTC.

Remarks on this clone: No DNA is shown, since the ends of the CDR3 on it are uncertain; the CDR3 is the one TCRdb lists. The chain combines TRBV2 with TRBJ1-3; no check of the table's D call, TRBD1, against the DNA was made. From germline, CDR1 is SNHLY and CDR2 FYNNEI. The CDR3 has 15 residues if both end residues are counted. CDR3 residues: CASSWDSTSGNTIYF.

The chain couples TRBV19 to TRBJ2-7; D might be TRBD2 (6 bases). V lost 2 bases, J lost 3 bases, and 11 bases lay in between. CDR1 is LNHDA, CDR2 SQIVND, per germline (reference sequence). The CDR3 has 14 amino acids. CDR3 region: CASSISWGDYEQYF. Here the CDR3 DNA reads TGTGCCAGTAGTATATCGTGGGGGGACTACGAGCAGTACTTC.

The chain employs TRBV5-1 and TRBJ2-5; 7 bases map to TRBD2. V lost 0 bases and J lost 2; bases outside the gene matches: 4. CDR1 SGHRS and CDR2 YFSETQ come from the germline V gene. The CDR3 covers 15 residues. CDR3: CASSLVRAGQETQYF. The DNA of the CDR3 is TGCGCCAGCAGCTTGGTGCGAGCGGGACAAGAGACCCAGTACTTC.

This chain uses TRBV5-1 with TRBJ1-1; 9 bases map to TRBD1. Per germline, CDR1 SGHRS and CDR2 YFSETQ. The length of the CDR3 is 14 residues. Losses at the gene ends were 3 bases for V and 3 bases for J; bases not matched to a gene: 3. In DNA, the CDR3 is TGCGCCAGCAGCTCGACAGGGGGACACACTGAAGCTTTCTTT. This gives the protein CASSSTGGHTEAFF.

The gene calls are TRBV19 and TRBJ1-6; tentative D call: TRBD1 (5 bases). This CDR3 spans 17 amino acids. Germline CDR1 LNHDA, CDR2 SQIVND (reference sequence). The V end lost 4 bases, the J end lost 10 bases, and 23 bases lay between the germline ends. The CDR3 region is CASSTLPSQEIRSPLHF. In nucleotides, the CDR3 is TGTGCCAGTAGTACCCTCCCCTCACAGGAAATAAGGTCACCCCTCCACTTT. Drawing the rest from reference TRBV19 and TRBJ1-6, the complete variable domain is DGGITQSPKYLFRKEGQNVTLSCEQNLNHDAMYWYRQDPGQGLRLIYYSQIVNDFQKGDIAEGYSVSREKKESFPLTVTSAQKNPTAFYLCASSTLPSQEIRSPLHFGNGTRLTVT.

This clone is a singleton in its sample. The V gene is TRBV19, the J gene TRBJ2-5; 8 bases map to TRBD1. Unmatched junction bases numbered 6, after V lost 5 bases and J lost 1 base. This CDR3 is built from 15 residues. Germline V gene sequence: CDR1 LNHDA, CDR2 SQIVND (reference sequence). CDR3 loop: CASSSRQGSQETQYF. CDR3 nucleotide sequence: TGTGCCAGTAGTTCACGACAGGGGTCCCAAGAGACCCAGTACTTC.

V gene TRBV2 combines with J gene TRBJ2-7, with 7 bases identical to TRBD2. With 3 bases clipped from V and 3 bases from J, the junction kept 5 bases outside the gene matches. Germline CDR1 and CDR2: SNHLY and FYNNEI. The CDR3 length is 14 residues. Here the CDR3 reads CASSDLAEIYEQYF. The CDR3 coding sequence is TGTGCCAGCAGTGACCTAGCGGAAATCTACGAGCAGTACTTC.

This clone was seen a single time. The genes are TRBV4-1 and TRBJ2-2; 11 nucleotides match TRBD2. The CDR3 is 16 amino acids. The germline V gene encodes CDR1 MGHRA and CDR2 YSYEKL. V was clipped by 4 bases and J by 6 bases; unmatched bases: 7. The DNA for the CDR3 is TGCGCCAGCAGCCGCTTACTAGCGGGAGAACCCGGGGAGCTGTTTTTT. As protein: CASSRLLAGEPGELFF.